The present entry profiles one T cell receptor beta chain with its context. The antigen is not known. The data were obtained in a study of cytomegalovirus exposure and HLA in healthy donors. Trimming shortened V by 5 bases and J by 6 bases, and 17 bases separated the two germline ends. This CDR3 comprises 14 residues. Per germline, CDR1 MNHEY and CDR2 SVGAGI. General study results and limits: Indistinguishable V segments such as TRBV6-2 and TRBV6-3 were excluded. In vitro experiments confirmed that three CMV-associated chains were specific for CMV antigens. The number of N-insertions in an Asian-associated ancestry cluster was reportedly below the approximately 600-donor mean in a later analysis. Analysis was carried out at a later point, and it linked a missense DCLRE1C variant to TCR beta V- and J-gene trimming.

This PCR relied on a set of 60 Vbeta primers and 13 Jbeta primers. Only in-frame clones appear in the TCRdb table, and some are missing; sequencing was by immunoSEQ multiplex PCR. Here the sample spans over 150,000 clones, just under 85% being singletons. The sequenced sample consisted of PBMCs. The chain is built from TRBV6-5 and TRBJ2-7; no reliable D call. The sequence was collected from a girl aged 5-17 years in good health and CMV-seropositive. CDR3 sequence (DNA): TGTGCCAGCAGTGAGGTGAGAGGATTGGGCGAGCAGTACTTC. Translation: CASSEVRGLGEQYF.